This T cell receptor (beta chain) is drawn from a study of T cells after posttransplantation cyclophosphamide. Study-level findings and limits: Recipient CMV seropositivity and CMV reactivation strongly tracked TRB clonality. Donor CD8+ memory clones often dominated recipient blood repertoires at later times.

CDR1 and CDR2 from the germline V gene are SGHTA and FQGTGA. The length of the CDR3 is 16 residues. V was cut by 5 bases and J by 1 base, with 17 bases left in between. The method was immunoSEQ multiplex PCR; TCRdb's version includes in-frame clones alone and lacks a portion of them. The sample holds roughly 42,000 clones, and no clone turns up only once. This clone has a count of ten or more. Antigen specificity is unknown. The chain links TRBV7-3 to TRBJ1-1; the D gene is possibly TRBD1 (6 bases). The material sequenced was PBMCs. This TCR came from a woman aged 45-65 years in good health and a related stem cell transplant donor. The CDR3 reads CASSPWGGPENTEAFF. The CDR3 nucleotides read TGTGCCAGCAGCCCGTGGGGGGGGCCAGAGAACACTGAAGCTTTCTTT.